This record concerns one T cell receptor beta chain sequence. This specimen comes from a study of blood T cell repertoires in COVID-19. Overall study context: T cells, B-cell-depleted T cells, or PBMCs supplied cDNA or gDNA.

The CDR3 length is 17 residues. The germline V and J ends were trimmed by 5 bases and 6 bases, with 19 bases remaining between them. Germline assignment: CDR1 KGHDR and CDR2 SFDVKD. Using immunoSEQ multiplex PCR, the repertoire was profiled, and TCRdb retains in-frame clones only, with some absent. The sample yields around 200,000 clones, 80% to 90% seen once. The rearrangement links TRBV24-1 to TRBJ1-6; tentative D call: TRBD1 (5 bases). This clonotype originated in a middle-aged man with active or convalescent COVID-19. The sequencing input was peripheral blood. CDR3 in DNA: TGTGCCACCAGTGCCCCCGCGGAGGGGAATTTTAATTCACCCCTCCACTTT. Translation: CATSAPAEGNFNSPLHF.